This T cell receptor (beta chain) derives from a study of tumor and adjacent non-tumor tissue in lung cancer. This clonotype was picked up many times. Its matching antigen is unknown. No cell sorting was done before RNA was extracted from the tissue. The normal lung tissue was taken more than 3 cm from the tumor edge. A modified ARM-PCR protocol with three rounds of nested PCR amplified TCRbeta. Each CDR3 protein is one row after TCRdb ran MiXCR on the multiplex PCR reads. The sample has around 100,000 distinct CDR3 sequences, around three fifths seen once. The ends were cut back, 0 bases at V and 5 bases at J, with 10 bases in the middle. The CDR3 has 14 residues. CDR1 LGHNA and CDR2 YSLEER come from the germline V gene. Study-wide results and caveats: Compared with tumor, normal lung showed significantly lower TCR diversity.

The TCR was taken from a young man with non-small cell lung cancer. Sequenced: distant non-tumor lung tissue. The chain recombines TRBV4-3 with TRBJ1-1; D is perhaps TRBD1 (5 bases). The CDR3 nucleotides are TGCGCCAGCAGCCAAGATTCAGGGCGGACTGAAGCTTTCTTT. Protein product: CASSQDSGRTEAFF.